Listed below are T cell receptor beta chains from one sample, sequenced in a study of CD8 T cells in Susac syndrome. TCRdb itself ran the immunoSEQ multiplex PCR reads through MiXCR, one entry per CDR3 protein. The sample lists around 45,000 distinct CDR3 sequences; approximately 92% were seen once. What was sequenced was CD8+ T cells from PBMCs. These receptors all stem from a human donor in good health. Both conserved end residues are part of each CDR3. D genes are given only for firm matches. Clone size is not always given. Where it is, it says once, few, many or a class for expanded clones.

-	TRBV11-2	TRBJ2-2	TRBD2	CASRTTSGRAGELFF	TGTGCCAGCAGAACTACTAGCGGGAGGGCCGGGGAGCTGTTTTTT
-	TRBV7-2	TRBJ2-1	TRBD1	CASSLGDRYNEQFF	TGTGCCAGCAGCTTAGGGGACAGATACAATGAGCAGTTCTTC
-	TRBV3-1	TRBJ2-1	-	CASSDGRSEQFF	TGTGCCAGCAGCGATGGCCGCAGTGAGCAGTTCTTC
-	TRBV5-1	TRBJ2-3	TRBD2	CASSSTSGRAEIDTQYF	TGCGCCAGCAGCTCTACTAGCGGGAGGGCCGAGATAGATACGCAGTATTTT
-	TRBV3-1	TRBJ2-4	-	CASSDSLTENIQYF	TGTGCCAGCAGCGACAGCCTAACCGAAAACATTCAGTACTTC
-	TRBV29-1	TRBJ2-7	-	CSVGSGEQYF	TGCAGCGTTGGATCGGGGGAGCAGTACTTC
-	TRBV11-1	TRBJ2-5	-	CASSKGETQYF	TGTGCCAGCAGCAAGGGGGAGACCCAGTACTTC
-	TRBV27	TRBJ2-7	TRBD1	CASSLDRASYEQYF	TGTGCCAGCAGCCTGGACAGGGCCTCCTACGAGCAGTACTTC
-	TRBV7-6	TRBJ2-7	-	CASRGLAHEQYF	TGTGCCAGTCGGGGCTTAGCCCACGAGCAGTACTTC
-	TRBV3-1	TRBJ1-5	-	CASSQMDGVNQPQHF	TGTGCCAGCAGCCAGATGGACGGGGTCAATCAGCCCCAGCATTTT
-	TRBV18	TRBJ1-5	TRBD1	CASSPPPRDRPIVNQPQHF	TGTGCCAGCTCACCACCTCCCCGGGACAGACCCATAGTCAATCAGCCCCAGCATTTT
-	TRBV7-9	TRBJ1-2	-	CASSSSARPQRKTGYTF	TGTGCCAGCAGCTCAAGTGCCCGCCCCCAGAGGAAGACTGGCTACACCTTC
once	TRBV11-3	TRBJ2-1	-	CASSLERYNEQFF	TGTGCCAGCAGCTTAGAACGGTACAATGAGCAGTTCTTC
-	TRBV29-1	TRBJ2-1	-	CSVARGDTSYNEQFF	TGCAGCGTTGCGAGGGGAGACACCTCCTACAATGAGCAGTTCTTC
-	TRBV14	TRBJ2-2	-	CASSQGDDHHVRLFF	TGTGCCAGCAGCCAAGGTGACGACCATCATGTACGGCTGTTTTTT
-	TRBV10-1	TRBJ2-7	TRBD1	CATLGQDDEQYF	TGCGCCACCCTCGGACAGGACGACGAGCAGTACTTC
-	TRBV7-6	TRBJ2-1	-	CASSQRNEQFF	TGTGCCAGCAGCCAGCGGAATGAGCAGTTCTTC
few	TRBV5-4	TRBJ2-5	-	CASSLGGTRTQYF	TGTGCCAGCAGCTTGGGCGGGACCCGGACCCAGTACTTC
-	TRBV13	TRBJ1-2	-	CASSTGRRGYGYTF	TGTGCCAGCAGTACCGGACGGAGGGGCTATGGCTACACCTTC
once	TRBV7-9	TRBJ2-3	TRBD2	CASSLLAGVTDTQYF	TGTGCCAGCAGTTTGCTAGCGGGAGTCACAGATACGCAGTATTTT
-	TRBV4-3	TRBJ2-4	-	CASSQEGPGGESKNIQYF	TGCGCCAGCAGCCAAGAAGGTCCGGGGGGCGAATCCAAAAACATTCAGTACTTC
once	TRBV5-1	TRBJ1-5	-	CASSPTLGFNQPQHF	TGCGCCAGCAGCCCGACTCTGGGGTTCAATCAGCCCCAGCATTTT
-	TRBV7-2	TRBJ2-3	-	CASDRSRADTQYF	TGTGCCAGCGATAGGAGTCGGGCGGATACGCAGTATTTT
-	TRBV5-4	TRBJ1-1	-	CASRFLGGTEAFF	TGTGCCAGCAGGTTCTTGGGGGGGACTGAAGCTTTCTTT
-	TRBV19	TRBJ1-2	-	CASSLPGHSPDYGYTF	TGTGCCAGTAGTCTCCCGGGACACTCCCCGGACTATGGCTACACCTTC
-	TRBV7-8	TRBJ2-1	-	CASLLGASNEQFF	TGTGCCAGTCTTTTAGGAGCATCCAATGAGCAGTTCTTC
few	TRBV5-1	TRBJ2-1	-	CASSSVAPFNEQFF	TGCGCCAGCAGCTCTGTTGCCCCTTTCAATGAGCAGTTCTTC
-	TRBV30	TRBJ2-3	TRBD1	CAWGQGRTDTQYF	TGTGCCTGGGGACAGGGACGCACAGATACGCAGTATTTT
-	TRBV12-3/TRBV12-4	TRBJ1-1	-	CASTPPRAGGSGNTEAFF	TGTGCCAGCACCCCACCGAGGGCAGGAGGGTCGGGGAACACTGAAGCTTTCTTT
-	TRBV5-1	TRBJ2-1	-	CASSLVGIEQFF	TGCGCCAGCAGCTTGGTGGGAATAGAGCAGTTCTTC
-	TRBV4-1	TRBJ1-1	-	CASSQASTRTEAFF	TGCGCCAGCAGCCAAGCCTCTACTCGGACTGAAGCTTTCTTT
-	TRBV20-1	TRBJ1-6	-	CSARETTPVASPLHF	TGCAGTGCTAGAGAGACAACGCCAGTAGCCTCACCCCTCCACTTT
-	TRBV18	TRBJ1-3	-	CASSPPEGSGNTIYF	TGTGCCAGCTCACCCCCTGAGGGGTCGGGAAACACCATATATTTT
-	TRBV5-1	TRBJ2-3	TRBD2	CASRDPSGSTDTQYF	TGCGCCAGTAGGGACCCTAGCGGGAGCACAGATACGCAGTATTTT
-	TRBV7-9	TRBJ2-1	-	CASSLERGTYNEQFF	TGTGCCAGCAGCTTAGAGAGGGGGACTTACAATGAGCAGTTCTTC